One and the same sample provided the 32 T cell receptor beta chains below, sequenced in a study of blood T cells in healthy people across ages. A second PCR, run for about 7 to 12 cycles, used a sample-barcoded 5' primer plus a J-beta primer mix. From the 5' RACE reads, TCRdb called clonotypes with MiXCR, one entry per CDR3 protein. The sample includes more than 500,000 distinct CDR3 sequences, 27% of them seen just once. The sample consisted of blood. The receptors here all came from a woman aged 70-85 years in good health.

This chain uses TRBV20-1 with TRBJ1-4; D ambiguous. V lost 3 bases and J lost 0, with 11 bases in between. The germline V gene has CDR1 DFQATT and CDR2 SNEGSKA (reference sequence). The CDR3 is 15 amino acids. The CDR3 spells CSASPKTATNEKLFF. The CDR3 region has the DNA TGCAGTGCTAGTCCCAAGACCGCAACTAATGAAAAACTGTTTTTT.

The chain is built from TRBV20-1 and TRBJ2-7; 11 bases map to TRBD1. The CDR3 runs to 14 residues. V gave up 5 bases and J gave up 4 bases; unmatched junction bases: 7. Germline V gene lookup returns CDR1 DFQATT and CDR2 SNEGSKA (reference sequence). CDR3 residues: CSAGTGGVVYEQYF. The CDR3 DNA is TGCAGTGCTGGGACAGGGGGGGTAGTTTACGAGCAGTACTTC.

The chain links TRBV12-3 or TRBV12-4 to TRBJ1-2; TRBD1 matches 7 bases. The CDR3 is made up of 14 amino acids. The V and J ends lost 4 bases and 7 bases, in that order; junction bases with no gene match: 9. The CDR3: CASSSGQALGGYTF. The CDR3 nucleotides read TGTGCCAGCAGTTCTGGACAGGCATTAGGTGGCTACACCTTC.

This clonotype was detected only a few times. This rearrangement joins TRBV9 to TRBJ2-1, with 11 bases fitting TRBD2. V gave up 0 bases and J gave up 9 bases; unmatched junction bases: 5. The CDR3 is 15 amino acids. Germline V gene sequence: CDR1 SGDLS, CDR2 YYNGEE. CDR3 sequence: CASSVGSGGAGEQFF. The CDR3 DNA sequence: TGTGCCAGCAGCGTAGGTAGCGGGGGGGCCGGTGAGCAGTTCTTC.

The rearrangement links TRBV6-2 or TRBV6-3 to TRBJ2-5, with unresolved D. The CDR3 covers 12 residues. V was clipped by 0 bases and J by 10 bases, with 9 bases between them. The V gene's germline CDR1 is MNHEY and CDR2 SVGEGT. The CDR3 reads CASSYSQTVQYF. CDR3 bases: TGTGCCAGCAGTTACTCACAGACGGTCCAGTACTTC.

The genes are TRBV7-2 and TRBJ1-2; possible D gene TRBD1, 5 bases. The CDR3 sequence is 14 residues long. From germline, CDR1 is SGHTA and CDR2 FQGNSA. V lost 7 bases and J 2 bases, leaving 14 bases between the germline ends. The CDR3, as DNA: TGTGCCAGCACTACCGGTGGGGCCAACTATGGCTACACCTTC. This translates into CASTTGGANYGYTF. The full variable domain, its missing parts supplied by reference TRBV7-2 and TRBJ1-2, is GAGVSQSPSNKVTEKGKDVELRCDPISGHTALYWYRQSLGQGLEFLIYFQGNSAPDKSGLPSDRFSAERTGGSVSTLTIQRTQQEDSAVYLCASTTGGANYGYTFGSGTRLTVV.

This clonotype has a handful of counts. The CDR3 protein is CASRSQGTSTDTQYF. CDR3 sequence (DNA): TGTGCCAGCAGGTCCCAGGGTACTAGCACAGATACGCAGTATTTT. This sequence joins TRBV7-9 and TRBJ2-3; TRBD1 is a possible D gene (5 bases). Trimming cost V 6 bases and J 0 bases, with 13 bases left between them. CDR1 SEHNR and CDR2 FQNEAQ come from the germline V gene (reference sequence). CDR3 length: 15 residues.

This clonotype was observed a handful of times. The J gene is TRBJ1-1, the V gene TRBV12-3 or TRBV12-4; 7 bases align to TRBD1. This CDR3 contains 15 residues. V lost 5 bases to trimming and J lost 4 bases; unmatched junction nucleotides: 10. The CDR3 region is CASSQGGLVPTEAFF. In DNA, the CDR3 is TGTGCCAGCAGTCAGGGGGGCTTGGTCCCCACTGAAGCTTTCTTT.

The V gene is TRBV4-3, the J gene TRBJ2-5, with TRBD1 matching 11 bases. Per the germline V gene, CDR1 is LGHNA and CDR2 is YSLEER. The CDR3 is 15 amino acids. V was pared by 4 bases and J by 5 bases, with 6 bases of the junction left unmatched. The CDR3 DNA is TGCGCCAGCAGCCCCCGGGACAGGGGGTTCGAGACCCAGTACTTC. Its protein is CASSPRDRGFETQYF.

The CDR3 nucleotides read TGCAGTGCTAGAGATATGCAGGTTAGCACAGATACGCAGTATTTT. Protein product: CSARDMQVSTDTQYF. The chain recombines TRBV20-1 with TRBJ2-3; D not certain. Trimming removed 0 bases at V and 0 bases at J, with 10 bases between. CDR1 and CDR2 (germline): DFQATT, SNEGSKA (reference sequence). The CDR3 is 15 residues long.

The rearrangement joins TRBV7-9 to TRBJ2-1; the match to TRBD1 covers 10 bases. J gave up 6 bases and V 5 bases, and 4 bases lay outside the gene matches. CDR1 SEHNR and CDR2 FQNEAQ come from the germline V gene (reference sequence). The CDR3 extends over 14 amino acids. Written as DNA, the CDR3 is TGTGCCAGCAGCGGACGGACAGGGGGCAATGAGCAGTTCTTC. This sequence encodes CASSGRTGGNEQFF.

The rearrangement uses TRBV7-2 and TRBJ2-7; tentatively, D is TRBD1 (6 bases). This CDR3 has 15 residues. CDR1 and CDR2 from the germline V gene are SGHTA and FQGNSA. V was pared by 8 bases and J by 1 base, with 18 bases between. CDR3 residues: CASGPMQDSSYEQYF. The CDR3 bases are TGTGCCAGCGGCCCAATGCAGGACAGTTCCTACGAGCAGTACTTC.

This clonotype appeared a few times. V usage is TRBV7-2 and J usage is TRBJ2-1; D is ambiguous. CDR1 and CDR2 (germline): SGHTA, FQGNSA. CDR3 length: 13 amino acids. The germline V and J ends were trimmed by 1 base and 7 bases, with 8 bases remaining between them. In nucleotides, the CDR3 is TGTGCCAGCAGCTTAGTCTTTAAAAATGAGCAGTTCTTC. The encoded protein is CASSLVFKNEQFF.

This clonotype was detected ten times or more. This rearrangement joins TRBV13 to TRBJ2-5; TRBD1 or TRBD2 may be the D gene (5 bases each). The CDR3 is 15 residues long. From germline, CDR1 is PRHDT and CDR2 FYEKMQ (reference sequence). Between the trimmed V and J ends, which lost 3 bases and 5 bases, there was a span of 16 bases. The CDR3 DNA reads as TGTGCCAGCAGCTTCCAATCCGGGGCACGGGAGACCCAGTACTTC. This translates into CASSFQSGARETQYF.

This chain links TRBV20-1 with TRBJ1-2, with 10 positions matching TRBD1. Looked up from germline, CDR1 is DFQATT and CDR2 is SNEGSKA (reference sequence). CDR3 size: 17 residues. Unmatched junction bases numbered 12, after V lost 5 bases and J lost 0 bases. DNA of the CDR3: TGCAGTGCTCGCAAGGGGGACAGGGGCCGAGCTAACTATGGCTACACCTTC. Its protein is CSARKGDRGRANYGYTF.

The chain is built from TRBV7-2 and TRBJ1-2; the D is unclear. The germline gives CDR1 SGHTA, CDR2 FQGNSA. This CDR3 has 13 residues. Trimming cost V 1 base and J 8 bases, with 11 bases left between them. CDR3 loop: CASSLVHEMGYTF. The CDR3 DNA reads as TGTGCCAGCAGCTTAGTGCACGAGATGGGCTACACCTTC. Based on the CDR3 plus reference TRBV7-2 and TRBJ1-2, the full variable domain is GAGVSQSPSNKVTEKGKDVELRCDPISGHTALYWYRQSLGQGLEFLIYFQGNSAPDKSGLPSDRFSAERTGGSVSTLTIQRTQQEDSAVYLCASSLVHEMGYTFGSGTRLTVV.

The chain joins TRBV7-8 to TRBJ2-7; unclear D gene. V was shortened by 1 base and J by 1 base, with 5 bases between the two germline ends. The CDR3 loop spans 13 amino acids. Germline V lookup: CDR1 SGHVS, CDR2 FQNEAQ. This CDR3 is CASSLGWSYEQYF. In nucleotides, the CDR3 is TGTGCCAGCAGCTTAGGTTGGTCCTACGAGCAGTACTTC.

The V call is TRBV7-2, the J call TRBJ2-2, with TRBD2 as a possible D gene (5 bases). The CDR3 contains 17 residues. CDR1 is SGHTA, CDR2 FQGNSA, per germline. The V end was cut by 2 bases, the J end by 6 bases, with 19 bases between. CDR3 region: CASSLNGLGRFSGELFF. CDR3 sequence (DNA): TGTGCCAGCAGCTTAAACGGACTCGGAAGATTTTCCGGGGAGCTGTTTTTT. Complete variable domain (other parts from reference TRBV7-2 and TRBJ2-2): GAGVSQSPSNKVTEKGKDVELRCDPISGHTALYWYRQSLGQGLEFLIYFQGNSAPDKSGLPSDRFSAERTGGSVSTLTIQRTQQEDSAVYLCASSLNGLGRFSGELFFGEGSRLTVL.

The CDR3 DNA reads TGCAGCGTAGACTCCCGGATTAACTACGAGCAGTACTTC. Its protein is CSVDSRINYEQYF. The chain carries TRBV29-1 and TRBJ2-7; D uncertain. In germline, CDR1 is SQVTM, CDR2 ANQGSEA. Trimming pared 6 bases from V and 3 bases from J, leaving 15 bases between. This CDR3 comprises 13 residues.

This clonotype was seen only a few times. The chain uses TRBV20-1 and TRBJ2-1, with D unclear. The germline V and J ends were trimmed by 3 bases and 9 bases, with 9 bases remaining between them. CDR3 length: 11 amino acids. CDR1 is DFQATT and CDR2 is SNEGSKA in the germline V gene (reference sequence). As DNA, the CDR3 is TGCAGTGCTAGGAGGCCCCCTGAGCAGTTCTTC. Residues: CSARRPPEQFF.

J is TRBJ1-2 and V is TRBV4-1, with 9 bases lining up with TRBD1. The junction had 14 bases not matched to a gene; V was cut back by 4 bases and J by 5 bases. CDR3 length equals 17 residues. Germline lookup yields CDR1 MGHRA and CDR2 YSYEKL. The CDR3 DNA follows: TGCGCCAGCAGCCCTACTCAGGAACAGGGGGCCCGGTATGGCTACACCTTC. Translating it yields CASSPTQEQGARYGYTF.

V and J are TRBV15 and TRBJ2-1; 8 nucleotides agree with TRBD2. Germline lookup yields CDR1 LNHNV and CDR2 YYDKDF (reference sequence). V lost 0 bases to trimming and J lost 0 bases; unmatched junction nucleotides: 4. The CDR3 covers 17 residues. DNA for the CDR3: TGTGCCACCAGCAGAGATCAGCGGGGGAGCTCCTACAATGAGCAGTTCTTC. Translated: CATSRDQRGSSYNEQFF.

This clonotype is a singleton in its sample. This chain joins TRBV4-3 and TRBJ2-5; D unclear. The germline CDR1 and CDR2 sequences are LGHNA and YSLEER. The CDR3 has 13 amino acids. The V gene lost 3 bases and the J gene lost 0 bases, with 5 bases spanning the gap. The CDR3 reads CASSHDYQETQYF. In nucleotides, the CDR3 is TGCGCCAGCAGCCATGATTACCAAGAGACCCAGTACTTC.

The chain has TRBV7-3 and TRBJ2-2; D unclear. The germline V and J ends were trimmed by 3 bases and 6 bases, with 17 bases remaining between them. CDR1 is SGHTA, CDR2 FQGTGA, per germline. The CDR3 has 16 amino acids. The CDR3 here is CASSLQSGPLAGELFF. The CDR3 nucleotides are TGTGCCAGCAGCTTGCAATCGGGCCCCCTGGCCGGGGAGCTGTTTTTT.

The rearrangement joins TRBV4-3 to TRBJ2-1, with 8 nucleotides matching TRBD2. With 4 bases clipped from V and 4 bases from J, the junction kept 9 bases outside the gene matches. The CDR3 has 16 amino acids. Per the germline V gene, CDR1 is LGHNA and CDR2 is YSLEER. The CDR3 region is CASSPLGRVGYNEQFF. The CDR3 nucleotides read TGCGCCAGCAGCCCCCTCGGGAGGGTGGGGTACAATGAGCAGTTCTTC.

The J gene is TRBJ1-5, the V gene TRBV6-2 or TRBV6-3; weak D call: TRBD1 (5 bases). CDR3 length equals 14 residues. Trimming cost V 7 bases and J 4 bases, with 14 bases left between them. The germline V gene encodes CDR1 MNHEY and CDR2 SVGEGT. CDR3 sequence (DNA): TGTGCCAGCACCGTCGAGGGGATGAATCAGCCCCAGCATTTT. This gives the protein CASTVEGMNQPQHF.

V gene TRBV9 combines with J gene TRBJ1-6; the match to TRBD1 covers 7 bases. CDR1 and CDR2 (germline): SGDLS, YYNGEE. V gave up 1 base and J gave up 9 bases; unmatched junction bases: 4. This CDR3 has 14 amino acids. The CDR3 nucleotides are TGTGCCAGCAGCGTACTACAGGGGAGTTCACCCCTCCACTTT. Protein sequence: CASSVLQGSSPLHF.

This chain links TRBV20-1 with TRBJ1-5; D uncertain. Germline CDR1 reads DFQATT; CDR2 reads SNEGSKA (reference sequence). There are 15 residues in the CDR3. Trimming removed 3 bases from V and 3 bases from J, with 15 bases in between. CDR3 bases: TGCAGTGCTAGCGAAGTAGGACGGATCAATCAGCCCCAGCATTTT. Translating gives CSASEVGRINQPQHF.

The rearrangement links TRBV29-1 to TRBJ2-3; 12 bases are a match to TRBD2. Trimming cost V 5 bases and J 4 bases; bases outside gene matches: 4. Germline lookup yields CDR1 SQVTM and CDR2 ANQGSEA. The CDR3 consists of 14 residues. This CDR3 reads CSVSPSGGADTQYF. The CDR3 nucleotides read TGCAGCGTTTCCCCTAGCGGGGGGGCAGATACGCAGTATTTT.

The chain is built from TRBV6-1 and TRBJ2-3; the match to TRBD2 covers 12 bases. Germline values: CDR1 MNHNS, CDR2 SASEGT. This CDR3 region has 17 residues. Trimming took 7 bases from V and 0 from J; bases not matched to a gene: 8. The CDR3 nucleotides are TGTGCCAGCATCTCTAGCGGGGGGGCCGGGAGCACAGATACGCAGTATTTT. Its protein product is CASISSGGAGSTDTQYF.

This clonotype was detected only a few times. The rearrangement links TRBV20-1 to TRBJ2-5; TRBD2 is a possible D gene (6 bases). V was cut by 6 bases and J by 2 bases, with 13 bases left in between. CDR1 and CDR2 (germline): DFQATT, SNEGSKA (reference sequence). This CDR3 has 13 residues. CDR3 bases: TGCAGTGCGCGTCGGGACTCTCAAGAGACCCAGTACTTC. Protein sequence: CSARRDSQETQYF.

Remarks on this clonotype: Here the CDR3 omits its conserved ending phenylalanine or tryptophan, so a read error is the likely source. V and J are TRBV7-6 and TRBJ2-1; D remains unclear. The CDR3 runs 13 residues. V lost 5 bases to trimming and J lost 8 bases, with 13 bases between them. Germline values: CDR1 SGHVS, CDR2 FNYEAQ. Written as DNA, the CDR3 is TGTGCCAGCAGCCGTATACTCCCGGATGAGCAGTTCCTC. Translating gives CASSRILPDEQFL.